This T cell receptor (beta chain) stems from a study of regulatory T cells in long-lasting Graves disease. Of note for this clonotype: This may come from a read error, since a much larger clone is one base off.

Germline loops: CDR1 SGHAT, CDR2 FQNNGV. This CDR3 spans 16 amino acids. Documented time point: newly diagnosed GD, antithyroid drugs for less than 3 months. PBMC-derived RNA was used for the TCR library. In building TCR beta libraries, iRepertoire HTBI primers were used together with Arm-PCR of CDR3 regions. TCRdb independently ran MiXCR on the multiplex PCR reads; one entry per CDR3 protein. The sample has approximately 400,000 distinct CDR3 sequences, more than 12% seen once. These data also featured in a second study, about T cells in Graves' hyperthyroidism and ophthalmopathy. According to that study: Researchers defined stable Graves' hyperthyroidism as no ophthalmopathy progression within 18 months.

The gene calls are TRBV11-2 and TRBJ1-1; tentatively, D is TRBD1 (6 bases). The sample here was peripheral blood mononuclear cells (PBMCs), taken at new diagnosis, from a patient treated with antithyroid drugs. The TCR sequence derives from a woman aged 25 to 39 with Graves disease. The CDR3 here is CASSFQGGYQNAEAFF. CDR3 DNA sequence: TGTGCCAGCAGCTTCCAAGGGGGATATCAGAACGCTGAAGCTTTCTTT.